The sequence of this TCR beta chain was determined in a study of monozygotic twins with inflammatory bowel disease. Overall study findings and caveats: The study found lower TCRbeta diversity (inverse Simpson) in IBD patients than in healthy co-twins.

The CDR3 totals 16 residues. Germline V gene data show CDR1 as SQVTM and CDR2 as ANQGSEA. No DNA is given; TCRdb re-called the 5' RACE reads and lists each CDR3 protein once. The listing records 300,000 to 450,000 distinct CDR3 sequences. Details on this clonotype: The antigen is not known.

This TCR was sampled from a human donor with ulcerative colitis or Crohn's disease, or a healthy co-twin of an affected twin (not recorded which). V usage is TRBV29-1 and J usage is TRBJ1-4. The specimen sequenced was blood. CDR3: CSVAGEGVATNEKLFF.